The clone carrying this T cell receptor beta chain was observed a few times. Its antigen is currently unknown. This sample stems from a study of T-cell memory formation after mild COVID-19. Findings and limits, study-wide: Some clones that responded were present in memory (sampled pre-infection), which suggests cross-reactive memory joined.

The CDR3 sequence is 14 residues long. Trimming took off 5 bases at V and 6 bases at J, with 13 bases between the two ends. CDR1 is SGHAT, CDR2 FQNNGV, per germline. TCRdb re-called the 5' RACE reads through MiXCR, storing one row per CDR3 protein. The repertoire consists of 95,000 to 120,000 distinct CDR3 sequences, with about 18% occurring once and the leading ten covering approximately 5.1%. This clonotype originated in a man aged 18 to 30 who had mild COVID-19 (a few samples of this study predate the infection). Cell type and time point are not known. The chain employs TRBV11-2 and TRBJ2-2; possibly TRBD2 for D (5 bases). The sequenced sample was PBMCs or a T cell subset sorted from them (not recorded which). The CDR3 reads CASSISGSAGELFF. CDR3 DNA sequence: TGTGCCAGCAGCATTTCGGGGTCCGCCGGGGAGCTGTTTTTT.